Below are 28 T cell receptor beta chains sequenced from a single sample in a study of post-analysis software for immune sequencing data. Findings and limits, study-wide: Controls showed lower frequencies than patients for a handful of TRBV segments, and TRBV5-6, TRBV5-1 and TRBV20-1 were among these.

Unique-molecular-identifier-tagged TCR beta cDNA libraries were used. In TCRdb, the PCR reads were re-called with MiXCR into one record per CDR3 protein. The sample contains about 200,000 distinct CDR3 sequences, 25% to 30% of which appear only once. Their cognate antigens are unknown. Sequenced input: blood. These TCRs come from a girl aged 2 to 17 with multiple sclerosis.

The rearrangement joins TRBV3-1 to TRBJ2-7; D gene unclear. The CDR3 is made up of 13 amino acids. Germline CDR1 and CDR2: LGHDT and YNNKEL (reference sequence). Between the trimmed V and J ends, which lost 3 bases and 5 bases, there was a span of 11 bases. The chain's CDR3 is CASSQGFSDEQYF. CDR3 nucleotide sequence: TGTGCCAGCAGCCAGGGGTTCAGCGACGAGCAGTACTTC.

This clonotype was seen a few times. The CDR3 loop is CASSYSGEDEQFF. The CDR3 coding sequence is TGTGCCAGCAGCTATAGCGGGGAGGATGAGCAGTTCTTC. The V call is TRBV11-2, the J call TRBJ2-1; TRBD2 aligns across 8 bases. J lost 8 bases, V lost 4 bases, and 4 bases had no gene match. This CDR3 has 13 residues. The germline gives CDR1 SGHAT, CDR2 FQNNGV.

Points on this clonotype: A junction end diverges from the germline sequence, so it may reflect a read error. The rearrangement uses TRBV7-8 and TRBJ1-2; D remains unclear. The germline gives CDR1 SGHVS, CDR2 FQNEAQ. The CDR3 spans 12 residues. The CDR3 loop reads CASSSPGHGYTF. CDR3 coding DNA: TGTGCCAGTAGCTCCCCTGGCCATGGCTACACCTTC.

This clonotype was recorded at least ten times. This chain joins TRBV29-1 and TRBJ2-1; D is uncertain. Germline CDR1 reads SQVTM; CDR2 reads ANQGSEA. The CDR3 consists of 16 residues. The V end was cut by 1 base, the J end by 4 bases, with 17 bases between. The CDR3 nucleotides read TGCAGCGTTGAAGCTCCCTCCCCCCCTATTTACAATGAGCAGTTCTTC. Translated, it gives CSVEAPSPPIYNEQFF.

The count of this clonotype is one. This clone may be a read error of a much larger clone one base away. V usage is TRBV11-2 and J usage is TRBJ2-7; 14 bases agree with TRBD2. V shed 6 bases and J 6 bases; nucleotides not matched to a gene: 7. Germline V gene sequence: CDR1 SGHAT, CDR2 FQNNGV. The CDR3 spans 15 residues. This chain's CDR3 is CASRPTSGRACEQYF. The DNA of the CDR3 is TGTGCCAGCAGGCCGACTAGCGGGAGGGCCTGCGAGCAGTACTTC.

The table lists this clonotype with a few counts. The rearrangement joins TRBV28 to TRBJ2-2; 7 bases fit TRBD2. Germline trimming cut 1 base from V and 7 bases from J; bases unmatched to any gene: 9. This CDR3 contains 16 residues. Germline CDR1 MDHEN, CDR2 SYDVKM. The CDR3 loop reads CASSLFVGGPVGELFF. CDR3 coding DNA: TGTGCCAGCAGTTTATTCGTGGGAGGGCCGGTCGGGGAGCTGTTTTTT.

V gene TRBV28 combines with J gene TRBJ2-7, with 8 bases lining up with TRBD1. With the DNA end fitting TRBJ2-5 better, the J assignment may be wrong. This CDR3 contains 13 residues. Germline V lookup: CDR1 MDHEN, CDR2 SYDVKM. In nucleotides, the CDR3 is TGTGCCAGTAGTCTTCAGGGGGCAAAGACCCAGTACTTC. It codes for CASSLQGAKTQYF.

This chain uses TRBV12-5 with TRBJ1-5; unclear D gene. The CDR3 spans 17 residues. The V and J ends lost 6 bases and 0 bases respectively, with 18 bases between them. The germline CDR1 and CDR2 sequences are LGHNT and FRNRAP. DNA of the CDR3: TGTGCTAGTGGCTCAATAAAAGGACGGATTAGCAATCAGCCCCAGCATTTT. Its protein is CASGSIKGRISNQPQHF.

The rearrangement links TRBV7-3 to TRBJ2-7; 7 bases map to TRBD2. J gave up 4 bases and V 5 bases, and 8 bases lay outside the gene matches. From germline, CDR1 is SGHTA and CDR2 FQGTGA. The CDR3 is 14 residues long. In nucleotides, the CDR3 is TGTGCCAGCAGCCCAGGACTAGGGAAATACGAGCAGTACTTC. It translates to CASSPGLGKYEQYF.

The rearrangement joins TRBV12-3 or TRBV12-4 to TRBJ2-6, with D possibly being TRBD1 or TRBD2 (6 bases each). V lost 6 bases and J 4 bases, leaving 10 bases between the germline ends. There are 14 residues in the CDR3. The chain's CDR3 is CASSRGGGANVLTF. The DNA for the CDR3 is TGTGCCAGCAGCCGAGGGGGGGGGGCCAACGTCCTGACTTTC.

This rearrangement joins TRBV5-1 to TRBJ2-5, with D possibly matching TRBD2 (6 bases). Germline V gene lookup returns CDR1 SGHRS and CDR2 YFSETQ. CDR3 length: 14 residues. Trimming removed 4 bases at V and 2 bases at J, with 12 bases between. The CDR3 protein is CASSPGLLQETQYF. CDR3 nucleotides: TGCGCCAGCAGCCCGGGACTGCTACAAGAGACCCAGTACTTC.

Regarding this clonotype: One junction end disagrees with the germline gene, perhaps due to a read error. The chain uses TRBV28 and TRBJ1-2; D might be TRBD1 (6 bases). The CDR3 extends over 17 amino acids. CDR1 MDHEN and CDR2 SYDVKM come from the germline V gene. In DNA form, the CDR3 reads TGTGCCGGCAGTTTATTCGGACAGAGGATGGTATCGGGTGGCTACACCTTC. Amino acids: CAGSLFGQRMVSGGYTF.

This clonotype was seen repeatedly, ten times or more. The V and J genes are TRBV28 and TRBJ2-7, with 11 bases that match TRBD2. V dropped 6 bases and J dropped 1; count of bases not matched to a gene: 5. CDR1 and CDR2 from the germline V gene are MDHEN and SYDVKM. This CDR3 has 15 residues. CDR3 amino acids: CASSLGTSGSYEQYF. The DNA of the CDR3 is TGTGCCAGCAGCCTCGGGACTAGCGGATCCTACGAGCAGTACTTC. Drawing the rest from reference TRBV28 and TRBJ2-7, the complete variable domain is DVKVTQSSRYLVKRTGEKVFLECVQDMDHENMFWYRQDPGLGLRLIYFSYDVKMKEKGDIPEGYSVSREKKERFSLILESASTNQTSMYLCASSLGTSGSYEQYFGPGTRLTVT.

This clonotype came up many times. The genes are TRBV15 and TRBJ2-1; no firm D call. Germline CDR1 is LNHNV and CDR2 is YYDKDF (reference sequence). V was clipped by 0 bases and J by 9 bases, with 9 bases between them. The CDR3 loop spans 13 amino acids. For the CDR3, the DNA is TGTGCCACCAGCAGAGATGCAGTCGGTGAGCAGTTCTTC. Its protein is CATSRDAVGEQFF.

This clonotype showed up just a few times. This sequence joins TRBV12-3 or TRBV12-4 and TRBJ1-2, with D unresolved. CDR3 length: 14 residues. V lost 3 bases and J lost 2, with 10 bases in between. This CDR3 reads CASSFAGSNYGYTF. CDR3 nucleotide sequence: TGTGCCAGCAGTTTCGCGGGGTCCAACTATGGCTACACCTTC.

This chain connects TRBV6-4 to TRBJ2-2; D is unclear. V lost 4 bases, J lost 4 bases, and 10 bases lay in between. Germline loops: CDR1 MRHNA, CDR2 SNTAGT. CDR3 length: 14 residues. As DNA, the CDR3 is TGTGCCAGCAGTGCCTCCGGGTCCACCGGGGAGCTGTTTTTT. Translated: CASSASGSTGELFF.

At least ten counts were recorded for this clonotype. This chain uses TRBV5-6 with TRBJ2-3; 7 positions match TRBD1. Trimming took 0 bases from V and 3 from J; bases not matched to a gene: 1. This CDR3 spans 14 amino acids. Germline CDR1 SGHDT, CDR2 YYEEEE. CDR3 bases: TGTGCCAGCAGCTTGGAACAGGGGACAGATACGCAGTATTTT. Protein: CASSLEQGTDTQYF. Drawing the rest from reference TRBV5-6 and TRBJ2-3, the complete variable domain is DAGVTQSPTHLIKTRGQQVTLRCSPKSGHDTVSWYQQALGQGPQFIFQYYEEEERQRGNFPDRFSGHQFPNYSSELNVNALLLGDSALYLCASSLEQGTDTQYFGPGTRLTVL.

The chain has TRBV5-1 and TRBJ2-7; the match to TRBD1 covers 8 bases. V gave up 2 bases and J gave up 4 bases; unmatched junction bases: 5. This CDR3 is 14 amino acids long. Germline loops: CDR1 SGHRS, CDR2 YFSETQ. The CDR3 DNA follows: TGCGCCAGCAGCTTATCAGGGGGCTTATACGAGCAGTACTTC. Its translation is CASSLSGGLYEQYF.

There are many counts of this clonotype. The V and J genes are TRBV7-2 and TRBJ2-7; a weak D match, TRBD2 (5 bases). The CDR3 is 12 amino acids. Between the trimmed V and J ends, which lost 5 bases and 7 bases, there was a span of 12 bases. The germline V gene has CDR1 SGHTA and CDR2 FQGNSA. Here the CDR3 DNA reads TGTGCCAGCAGCCCCCCGAGGAGGGAGCAGTACTTC. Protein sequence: CASSPPRREQYF.

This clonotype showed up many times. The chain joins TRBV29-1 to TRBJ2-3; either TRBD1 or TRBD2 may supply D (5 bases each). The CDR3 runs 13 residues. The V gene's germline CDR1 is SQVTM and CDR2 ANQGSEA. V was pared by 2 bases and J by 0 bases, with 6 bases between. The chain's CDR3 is CSVEWGSTDTQYF. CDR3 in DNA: TGCAGCGTTGAATGGGGGAGCACAGATACGCAGTATTTT.

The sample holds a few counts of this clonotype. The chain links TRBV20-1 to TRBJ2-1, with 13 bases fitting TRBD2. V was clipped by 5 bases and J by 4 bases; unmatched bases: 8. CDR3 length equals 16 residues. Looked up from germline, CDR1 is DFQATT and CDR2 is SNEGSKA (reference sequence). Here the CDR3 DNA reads TGCAGTGCTGTCGGACTAGCGGGAGTTCGTTACAATGAGCAGTTCTTC. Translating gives CSAVGLAGVRYNEQFF.

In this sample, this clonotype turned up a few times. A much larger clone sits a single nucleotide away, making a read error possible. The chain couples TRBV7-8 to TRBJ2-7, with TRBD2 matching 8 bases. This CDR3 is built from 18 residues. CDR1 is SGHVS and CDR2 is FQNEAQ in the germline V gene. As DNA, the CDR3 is TGTGCCGGCAGCCCGCCGGGGGCTAGCGGGTCCAGCTCCTACGAGCAGTACTTC. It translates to CAGSPPGASGSSSYEQYF.

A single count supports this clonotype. The CDR3 region has the DNA TGTGCCAGCAGCACCCGGGGCTCTGGGGCCAACGTCCTGACTTTC. Its translation: CASSTRGSGANVLTF. The gene calls are TRBV21-1 and TRBJ2-6. TRBV21-1 is a pseudogene. The CDR3 has 15 residues.

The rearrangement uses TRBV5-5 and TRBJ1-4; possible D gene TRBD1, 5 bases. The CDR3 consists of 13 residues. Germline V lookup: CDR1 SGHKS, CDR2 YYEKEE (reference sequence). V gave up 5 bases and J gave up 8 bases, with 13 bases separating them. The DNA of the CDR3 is TGTGCCAGCAGTTACCGGGGCCTGGAAAAACTGTTTTTT. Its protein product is CASSYRGLEKLFF.

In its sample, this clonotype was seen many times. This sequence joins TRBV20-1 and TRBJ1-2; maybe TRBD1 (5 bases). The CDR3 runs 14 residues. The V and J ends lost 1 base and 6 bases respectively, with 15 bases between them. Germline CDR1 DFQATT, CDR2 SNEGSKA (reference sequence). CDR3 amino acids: CSARALGLGDGYTF. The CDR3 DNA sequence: TGCAGTGCTAGAGCTCTAGGGCTGGGGGATGGCTACACCTTC.

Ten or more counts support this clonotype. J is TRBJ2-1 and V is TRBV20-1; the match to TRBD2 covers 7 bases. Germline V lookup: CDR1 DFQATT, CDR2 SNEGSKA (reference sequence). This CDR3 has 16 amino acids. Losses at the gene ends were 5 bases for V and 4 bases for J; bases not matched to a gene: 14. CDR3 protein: CSAPIKPGLSYNEQFF. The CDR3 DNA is TGCAGTGCTCCGATAAAACCGGGACTAAGTTACAATGAGCAGTTCTTC.

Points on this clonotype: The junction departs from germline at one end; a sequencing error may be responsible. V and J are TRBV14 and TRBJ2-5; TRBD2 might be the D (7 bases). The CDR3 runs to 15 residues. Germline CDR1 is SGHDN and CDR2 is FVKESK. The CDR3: CVSSLTGRGGETQYF. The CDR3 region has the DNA TGTGTCAGCAGCCTTACAGGGAGGGGTGGAGAGACCCAGTACTTC.

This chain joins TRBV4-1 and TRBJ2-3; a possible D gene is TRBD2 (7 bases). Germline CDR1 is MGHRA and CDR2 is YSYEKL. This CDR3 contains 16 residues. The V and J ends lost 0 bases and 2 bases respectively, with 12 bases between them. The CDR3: CASSQDGGGNTDTQYF. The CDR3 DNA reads TGCGCCAGCAGCCAAGATGGCGGGGGCAACACAGATACGCAGTATTTT.